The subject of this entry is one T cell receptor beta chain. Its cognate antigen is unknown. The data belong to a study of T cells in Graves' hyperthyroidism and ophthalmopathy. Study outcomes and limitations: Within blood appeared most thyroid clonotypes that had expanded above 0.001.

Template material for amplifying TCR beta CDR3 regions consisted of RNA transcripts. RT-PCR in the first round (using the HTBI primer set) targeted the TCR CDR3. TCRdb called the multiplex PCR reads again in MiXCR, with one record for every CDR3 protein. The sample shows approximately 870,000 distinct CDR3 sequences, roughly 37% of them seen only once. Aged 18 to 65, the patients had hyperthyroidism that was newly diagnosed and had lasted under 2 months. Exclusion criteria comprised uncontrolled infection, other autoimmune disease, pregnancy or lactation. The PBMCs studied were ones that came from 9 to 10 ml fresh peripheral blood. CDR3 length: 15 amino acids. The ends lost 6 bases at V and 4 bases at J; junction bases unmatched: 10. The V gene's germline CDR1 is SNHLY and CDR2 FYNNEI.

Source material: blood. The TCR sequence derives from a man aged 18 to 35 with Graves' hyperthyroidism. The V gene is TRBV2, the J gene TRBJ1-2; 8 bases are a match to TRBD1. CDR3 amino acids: CASRVTGTGTYGYTF. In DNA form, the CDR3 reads TGTGCCAGCAGGGTTACCGGGACAGGAACCTATGGCTACACCTTC.